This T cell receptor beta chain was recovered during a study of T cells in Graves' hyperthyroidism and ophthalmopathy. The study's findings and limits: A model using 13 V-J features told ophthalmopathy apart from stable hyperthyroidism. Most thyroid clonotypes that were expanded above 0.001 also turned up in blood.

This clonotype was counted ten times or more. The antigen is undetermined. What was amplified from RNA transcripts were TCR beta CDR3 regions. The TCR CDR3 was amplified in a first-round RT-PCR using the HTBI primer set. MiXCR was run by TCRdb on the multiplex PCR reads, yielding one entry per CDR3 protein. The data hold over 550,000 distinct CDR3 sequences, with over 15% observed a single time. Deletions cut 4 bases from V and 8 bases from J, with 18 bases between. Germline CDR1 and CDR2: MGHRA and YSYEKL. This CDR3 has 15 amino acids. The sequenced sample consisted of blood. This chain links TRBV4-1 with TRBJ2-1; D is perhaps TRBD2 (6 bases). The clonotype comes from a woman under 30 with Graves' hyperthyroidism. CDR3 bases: TGCGCCAGCAGCCTACCTCAATCCGGGAGCCATGAGCAGTTCTTC. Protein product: CASSLPQSGSHEQFF.